Sequencing of this TCR beta chain was carried out in a study of blood T cells in healthy people across ages (dated by TCRdb to between 2015 and 2016). At the level of the whole study: In model experiments, roughly one uniquely barcoded TCR beta cDNA molecule per two T cells was captured by template switching. The study analyzed two additional independent replicas of 1 million unique cDNA reads from the same blood draw for two donors, one aged 18 to 29 and one aged 80 or older. Using deep sequencing normalized with unique cDNA molecular identifiers, the study measured how TCR beta repertoire diversity changes with age. The donors were divided into four age groups: young (average approximately 17 years), middle-aged (approximately 42), aged (about 60) and long-lived (roughly 88). To avoid experimental bias, donors of different ages were spread randomly across the sequencing lanes.

Donors were 35 to 40 systemically healthy Caucasian individuals from Russia aged roughly 6 to 100 years. Ten milliliters of peripheral blood were drawn from each donor into EDTA-treated Vacutainer tubes. Ficoll-Paque density-gradient centrifugation was used to isolate PBMCs, with at least 6.5 million per sample. Trizol reagent was used to extract total RNA from the PBMCs, yielding at least 6 micrograms per sample. The percentages of naive CD45RAhigh/CD27high T cells were determined by flow cytometry on a PBMC aliquot from every donor. Paper-wide results and their limitations: Since profiling was done on bulk unsorted PBMCs, naive and antigen-experienced compartments could not be conclusively compared. Observed TCR beta diversity per million T cells fell roughly linearly with age, and a significant reduction was already apparent by age around 40. The long-lived group showed more naive CD4+ T cells, fewer expanded clones and increased TCR diversity than the aged group, suggesting age selection. The percentage of naive T cells measured by flow cytometry correlated strongly with observed TCR beta diversity. The CMV infection status of donors was not known, potentially confounding age-related changes in expanded clonotypes. Estimates of total diversity based on one million sequenced T cells were regarded as lower bounds and as underestimates.

The library was obtained by 5' RACE. Sequencing was performed on an Illumina HiSeq 2500. A second roughly 6 to 12 cycle PCR used a sample-barcoded 5' primer and a J-beta primer mix. A unique molecular identifier was introduced onto each TCR beta cDNA molecule by a template-switch 5' adaptor carrying 12 random nucleotides. Each sample yielded at least 2.5 million CDR3-containing paired-end reads. The Mint cDNA synthesis kit, primed by a TRBC-specific oligonucleotide, was used to synthesize first-strand cDNA from all RNA. All cDNA was treated with uracil-DNA glycosylase and then went through a first 18-cycle PCR with the universal primers M1SS and BC2_uni_R. Per the source publication's procedure: For normalization, 1 million high-quality reads were randomly selected from each sample, with every read carrying a distinct molecular identifier. Reads with shared molecular identifiers were discarded instead of being binned into consensus sequences. MiTCR, with a Q25 quality threshold and the strictest error-elimination algorithm, was used for CDR3 identification, clonotype clustering and error correction. A nonparametric unseen species model with Euler transformation was used to estimate lower-bound total TCR beta diversity. The raw public data were reprocessed by TCRdb itself: fastp quality trimming at Q25, MiXCR clonotype calling, in-frame beta chains only. Rows with one shared CDR3 protein collapse into an entry with the most common genes and DNA. Here the V and J calls rest on TCRdb's processing, not on the authors' analysis. This sample gives fewer than 800,000 distinct CDR3 sequences in total; 45% to 50% of them show up just once. In total, the top ten clones hold approximately 32% of the sample.

V is cut by 5 bases and J by 3 bases, and the space between the germline ends is 14 bases. From its cysteine to its phenylalanine, the CDR3 spans 14 amino acids. Of the read, only the CDR3 DNA is kept; its 42 bases are in frame from base 1. The germline V gene yields MNHEY for CDR1 and SVGAGI for CDR2. A word on this clonotype: It has no known antigen specificity. No much larger clone is present one base from it, and per-base qualities are unavailable.

The sequenced material came from blood. The V and J genes are TRBV6-5 and TRBJ2-7, with an unclear D gene assignment. This TCR was sampled from a woman between 55 and 75 years old in good health. The CDR3 sequence is CASSHRKQSYEQYF. The nucleotide sequence is TGTGCCAGCAGTCATCGGAAACAGAGCTACGAGCAGTACTTC.